This T cell receptor (beta chain) was obtained from a study of T-cell reconstitution after alpha-beta-depleted transplantation in children. This clonotype appeared many times. Its antigen is unknown. Unique molecular identifiers were incorporated during preparation of the TCRbeta library. TCRdb fed the PCR reads into MiXCR, producing one record per CDR3 protein. Among over 200,000 distinct CDR3 sequences listed, roughly 10% were seen once. V lost 5 bases, J lost 4 bases, and 17 bases lay in between. The CDR3 totals 15 residues. Germline V gene sequence: CDR1 SGHTA, CDR2 FQGNSA. Study results and caveats: Several hundred expanded graft clones reportedly gave rise to the alpha-beta T cells present about two months after transplant. The high TCRbeta diversity at day 60 in some patients came from surviving recipient T cells and thymic progenitors. Fresh T-cell production supplied most of the T-cell counts and diversity seen one year after transplant.

The receptor was derived from a child younger than two with acute myeloid leukemia, due to receive a stem cell transplant. The sample in question was PBMCs, obtained before TCRalphabeta/CD19-depleted stem cell transplant. The chain combines TRBV7-2 with TRBJ1-2; D not resolved. The CDR3 loop is CASSPPLRPSYGYTF. In nucleotides, the CDR3 is TGTGCCAGCAGCCCGCCTCTTAGACCTTCCTATGGCTACACCTTC.